Shown below are 26 T cell receptor beta chains from a single sample sequenced in a study of T cell repertoires and HLA-DP antigens. Data came from immunoSEQ multiplex PCR; TCRdb stores just in-frame clones and leaves some out. Of some 110,000 clones listed, about 91% are singletons. What these receptors recognize is not known. Sequencing was done on a sample of CD4+ T cells from PBMCs. Receptors originate from a woman younger than 35 in good health and CMV-seronegative.

CDR3 sequence: CASSLGRLVAANIQYF. The DNA for the CDR3 is TGTGCCAGCAGCTTAGGGAGACTAGTGGCTGCAAACATTCAGTACTTC. This sequence joins TRBV7-9 and TRBJ2-4; tentative D call: TRBD2 (6 bases). Trimming pared 1 base from V and 6 bases from J, leaving 16 bases between. CDR1 is SEHNR and CDR2 is FQNEAQ in the germline V gene (reference sequence). There are 16 residues in the CDR3.

The chain employs TRBV9 and TRBJ2-3, with TRBD2 as a possible D gene (6 bases). Germline V gene sequence: CDR1 SGDLS, CDR2 YYNGEE. The CDR3 runs 16 residues. V lost 0 bases, J lost 5 bases, and 16 bases lay in between. The CDR3 spells CASSVGVADGGDTQYF. The DNA of the CDR3 is TGTGCCAGCAGCGTAGGGGTGGCAGACGGGGGAGATACGCAGTATTTT.

This chain links TRBV29-1 with TRBJ1-1; maybe TRBD1 (6 bases). This CDR3 has 13 residues. CDR1 SQVTM and CDR2 ANQGSEA come from the germline V gene. The V end lost 2 bases, the J end lost 6 bases, and 13 bases lay between the germline ends. The CDR3 loop is CSVERRQAAEAFF. The CDR3 nucleotides read TGCAGCGTTGAACGAAGACAGGCCGCTGAAGCTTTCTTT.

The chain links TRBV9 to TRBJ1-1, with 7 positions matching TRBD1. In germline, CDR1 is SGDLS, CDR2 YYNGEE. Germline trimming cut 4 bases from V and 6 bases from J; bases unmatched to any gene: 12. The CDR3 has 15 residues. For the CDR3, the DNA is TGTGCCAGCAGCCGACAGGGAGGGAAAGGCGCTGAAGCTTTCTTT. Its translation: CASSRQGGKGAEAFF. The complete variable domain, with remaining parts taken from reference TRBV9 and TRBJ1-1, reads DSGVTQTPKHLITATGQRVTLRCSPRSGDLSVYWYQQSLDQGLQFLIQYYNGEERAKGNILERFSAQQFPDLHSELNLSSLELGDSALYFCASSRQGGKGAEAFFGQGTRLTVV.

This sequence joins TRBV7-2 and TRBJ1-2, with D possibly matching TRBD1 (5 bases). Trimming stripped 2 bases from V and 3 bases from J, with 7 bases between. The CDR3 runs 13 residues. Germline lookup yields CDR1 SGHTA and CDR2 FQGNSA. The CDR3 sequence: CASSLLGDYGYTF. The CDR3 DNA follows: TGTGCCAGCAGCTTATTGGGGGACTATGGCTACACCTTC.

This chain links TRBV5-8 with TRBJ2-7, with 9 bases matching TRBD1. The CDR3 consists of 16 residues. V was pared by 3 bases and J by 4 bases, with 11 bases of the junction left unmatched. The germline CDR1 and CDR2 sequences are SGHTS and YDEGEE. CDR3 protein: CASSSGGGTGWYEQYF. The CDR3 bases are TGTGCCAGCAGCTCCGGAGGGGGGACAGGGTGGTACGAGCAGTACTTC.

This clone was seen once. The junction shows a germline mismatch at one end, possibly a read error. J is TRBJ2-5 and V is TRBV7-7, with 7 positions matching TRBD1. There are 15 residues in the CDR3. The germline V gene encodes CDR1 SSHAT and CDR2 FNYEAQ (reference sequence). This CDR3 is CASSLNPGQQETQYF. Written as DNA, the CDR3 is TGTGCTAGCAGCCTAAATCCGGGACAGCAAGAGACCCAGTACTTC.

The V gene is TRBV7-9, the J gene TRBJ2-7; 8 nucleotides align to TRBD1. The CDR3 spans 13 residues. V lost 1 base to trimming and J lost 6 bases; unmatched junction nucleotides: 2. Germline loops: CDR1 SEHNR, CDR2 FQNEAQ (reference sequence). Here the CDR3 DNA reads TGTGCCAGCAGCTTAGGACAGGGGATCGAGCAGTACTTC. Its translation: CASSLGQGIEQYF. The full variable domain, rest sourced from reference TRBV7-9 and TRBJ2-7, is DTGVSQNPRHKITKRGQNVTFRCDPISEHNRLYWYRQTLGQGPEFLTYFQNEAQLEKSRLLSDRFSAERPKGSFSTLEIQRTEQGDSAMYLCASSLGQGIEQYFGPGTRLTVT.

This rearrangement joins TRBV5-1 to TRBJ2-6; D ambiguous. The germline V and J ends were trimmed by 4 bases and 4 bases, with 18 bases remaining between them. The CDR3 covers 17 residues. The germline V gene has CDR1 SGHRS and CDR2 YFSETQ. CDR3 protein: CASSPWAPLGGANVLTF. CDR3 DNA: TGCGCCAGCAGCCCCTGGGCCCCCCTGGGGGGGGCCAACGTCCTGACTTTC. The entire variable domain, with the rest obtained from reference TRBV5-1 and TRBJ2-6, is as follows: KAGVTQTPRYLIKTRGQQVTLSCSPISGHRSVSWYQQTPGQGLQFLFEYFSETQRNKGNFPGRFSGRQFSNSRSEMNVSTLELGDSALYLCASSPWAPLGGANVLTFGAGSRLTVL.

The table lists this clone with a count of one. The chain employs TRBV7-9 and TRBJ1-4; D not resolved. The CDR3 is 12 residues long. Germline lookup yields CDR1 SEHNR and CDR2 FQNEAQ (reference sequence). The V end was cut by 5 bases, the J end by 8 bases, with 9 bases between. The CDR3 is CASSPRLEKLFF. CDR3 nucleotides: TGTGCCAGCAGCCCCCGGTTAGAAAAACTGTTTTTT.

The chain links TRBV7-2 to TRBJ1-2, with unresolved D. Per germline, CDR1 SGHTA and CDR2 FQGNSA. Trimming removed 5 bases at V and 5 bases at J, with 12 bases between. The CDR3 consists of 13 residues. The CDR3 DNA reads TGTGCCAGCAGCCCTCTAGGGCGGTATGGCTACACCTTC. Translated, it gives CASSPLGRYGYTF.

This chain links TRBV6-6 with TRBJ1-1; D call uncertain. The V and J ends lost 6 bases and 0 bases respectively, with 14 bases between them. The CDR3 totals 15 residues. Germline-derived CDR1 and CDR2 are MNHNY and SVGAGI (reference sequence). The CDR3 DNA reads TGTGCCAGCAGCCCTAAGGGTTTGATGAACACTGAAGCTTTCTTT. Translating gives CASSPKGLMNTEAFF.

The sample holds a few counts of this clone. J is TRBJ2-1 and V is TRBV7-3; 7 positions match TRBD2. The CDR3 sequence is 15 residues long. Germline V lookup: CDR1 SGHTA, CDR2 FQGTGA. V was clipped by 3 bases and J by 4 bases; unmatched bases: 6. The CDR3 DNA reads TGTGCCAGCAGCTTGGGACTAAGTGGGTACAATGAGCAGTTCTTC. This gives the protein CASSLGLSGYNEQFF.

The V gene is TRBV5-1, the J gene TRBJ2-7, with TRBD2 as a possible D gene (7 bases). CDR1 is SGHRS and CDR2 is YFSETQ in the germline V gene. The CDR3 has 15 amino acids. V shed 4 bases and J shed 3 bases, with 17 bases lying between them. The chain's CDR3 is CASSPLGGRNYEQYF. CDR3 sequence (DNA): TGCGCCAGCAGCCCCCTGGGGGGGCGAAACTACGAGCAGTACTTC.

This sequence joins TRBV5-4 and TRBJ2-1; D remains unclear. The CDR3 sequence is 16 residues long. Trimming stripped 0 bases from V and 4 bases from J, with 14 bases between. CDR1 and CDR2 (germline): SGHNT, YYREEE (reference sequence). DNA of the CDR3: TGTGCCAGCAGCTTGGCAGATCTGGGGTTATACAATGAGCAGTTCTTC. This gives the protein CASSLADLGLYNEQFF. Combining the CDR3 with reference TRBV5-4 and TRBJ2-1 gives the whole variable domain ETGVTQSPTHLIKTRGQQVTLRCSSQSGHNTVSWYQQALGQGPQFIFQYYREEENGRGNFPPRFSGLQFPNYSSELNVNALELDDSALYLCASSLADLGLYNEQFFGPGTRLTVL.

This chain connects TRBV7-9 to TRBJ2-7, with D maybe TRBD1 (6 bases). This CDR3 has 14 amino acids. V dropped 5 bases and J dropped 6 bases, with 17 bases sitting between them. Germline lookup yields CDR1 SEHNR and CDR2 FQNEAQ (reference sequence). The CDR3 reads CASSRGTGNVEQYV. In DNA, the CDR3 is TGTGCCAGCAGCCGCGGCACAGGGAATGTCGAGCAGTACGTC.

The chain uses TRBV5-4 and TRBJ2-1; no firm D call. CDR1 is SGHNT, CDR2 YYREEE, per germline (reference sequence). V was clipped by 0 bases and J by 9 bases, with 4 bases between them. This CDR3 spans 11 amino acids. CDR3 in amino acids: CASSLAGEQFF. CDR3 in DNA: TGTGCCAGCAGCTTGGCTGGTGAGCAGTTCTTC.

V is TRBV11-3 and J is TRBJ2-5, with 9 bases lining up with TRBD1. Germline CDR1 and CDR2: SGHNT and YENEEA. V lost 1 base, J lost 2 bases, and 5 bases stayed unmatched. The CDR3 runs to 16 residues. DNA of the CDR3: TGTGCCAGCAGCTTAGGCGGACAGGGGACACAAGAGACCCAGTACTTC. This codes for CASSLGGQGTQETQYF.

The chain combines TRBV23-1 with TRBJ2-5; D is perhaps TRBD1 or TRBD2 (6 bases each). TRBV23-1 is designated an ORF whose function remains uncertain. Trimming removed 8 bases at V and 4 bases at J, with 17 bases between. This CDR3 is 14 amino acids long. CDR3 nucleotide sequence: TGCGCCAGCCCGGGGGCGGGGATCCCAGAGACCCAGTACTTC. Its protein product is CASPGAGIPETQYF.

The gene calls are TRBV18 and TRBJ1-1; D gene ambiguous. Germline-derived CDR1 and CDR2 are KGHSH and LQKENI. CDR3 length: 13 amino acids. The V and J ends lost 2 bases and 1 base respectively, with 5 bases between them. CDR3 amino acids: CASSPTANTEAFF. CDR3 sequence (DNA): TGTGCCAGCTCACCAACGGCGAACACTGAAGCTTTCTTT. The full variable domain, rest sourced from reference TRBV18 and TRBJ1-1, is NAGVMQNPRHLVRRRGQEARLRCSPMKGHSHVYWYRQLPEEGLKFMVYLQKENIIDESGMPKERFSAEFPKEGPSILRIQQVVRGDSAAYFCASSPTANTEAFFGQGTRLTVV.

J is TRBJ1-6 and V is TRBV9; maybe TRBD1 (5 bases). The CDR3 contains 14 residues. The V gene's germline CDR1 is SGDLS and CDR2 YYNGEE. V gave up 4 bases and J gave up 7 bases, with 12 bases separating them. CDR3 in DNA: TGTGCCAGCAGCACTCGGGGCTTCAATTCACCCCTCCACTTT. Its translation is CASSTRGFNSPLHF.

The chain employs TRBV10-3 and TRBJ1-2, with 10 bases matching TRBD1. V gave up 4 bases and J gave up 6 bases; unmatched junction bases: 2. The CDR3 has 13 residues. Germline V gene data show CDR1 as ENHRY and CDR2 as SYGVKD. CDR3 in amino acids: CAISGGQGDGYTF. CDR3 DNA: TGTGCCATCAGTGGCGGACAGGGGGATGGCTACACCTTC.

The chain recombines TRBV7-2 with TRBJ2-1; 7 bases fit TRBD2. Germline V gene lookup returns CDR1 SGHTA and CDR2 FQGNSA. J was trimmed by 15 bases and V by 5 bases; bases with no gene match: 13. This CDR3 has 13 residues. CDR3 nucleotide sequence: TGTGCCAGCAGCCTCCAGCGGGACTTGTTTTCGTTCTTC. It codes for CASSLQRDLFSFF. The full variable domain, with the rest looked up from reference TRBV7-2 and TRBJ2-1, is GAGVSQSPSNKVTEKGKDVELRCDPISGHTALYWYRQSLGQGLEFLIYFQGNSAPDKSGLPSDRFSAERTGGSVSTLTIQRTQQEDSAVYLCASSLQRDLFSFFGPGTRLTVL.

The chain is built from TRBV4-1 and TRBJ2-1, with D perhaps TRBD2 (6 bases). There are 16 residues in the CDR3. V lost 1 base and J 7 bases, leaving 17 bases between the germline ends. Looked up from germline, CDR1 is MGHRA and CDR2 is YSYEKL. The CDR3 sequence: CASSQGGGAAWNEQFF. CDR3 DNA: TGCGCCAGCAGCCAAGGAGGCGGGGCGGCCTGGAATGAGCAGTTCTTC.

The rearrangement uses TRBV7-2 and TRBJ2-5, with D unclear. The ends were cut back, 1 base at V and 5 bases at J, with 8 bases in the middle. The CDR3 has 13 residues. CDR1 SGHTA and CDR2 FQGNSA come from the germline V gene. The CDR3 DNA sequence: TGTGCCAGCAGCTTAGGCTCGTTGGAGACCCAGTACTTC. Translation gives CASSLGSLETQYF.

This clone was counted once. The V and J genes are TRBV10-3 and TRBJ2-7; D remains unclear. Germline values: CDR1 ENHRY, CDR2 SYGVKD. Trimming removed 7 bases from V and 0 bases from J, with 10 bases in between. The CDR3 has 13 residues. The CDR3 protein is CAITRDLSYEQYF. CDR3 in DNA: TGTGCCATCACTAGGGATCTCTCCTACGAGCAGTACTTC.